This is a list of T cell receptor beta chains from one sample in a study of Ad26.COV2.S vaccination and SARS-CoV-2 variants. Data came from immunoSEQ multiplex PCR; TCRdb stores just in-frame clones and leaves some out. The sample carries about 400,000 clones, 75% to 90% recorded once. The material sequenced was peripheral blood, taken in a trial of Ad26.COV2.S vaccine versus placebo. The origin of the receptors is a person aged 18 to 65 who received the Ad26.COV2.S COVID-19 vaccine or a placebo. Each CDR3 is given with its conserved first and last residue. Each record gives: clone size, CDR3 length, V gene, J gene, D gene, CDR3 DNA, CDR3 protein. The D gene is left open where the match is weak. Rows may omit the clone size; those that give it use once, few, many or a size class.

>-|13|TRBV30|TRBJ2-1|-
TGTGCCTGGAGTACGGGGTCCTACAATGAGCAGTTCTTC
CAWSTGSYNEQFF
>-|13|TRBV19|TRBJ1-2|-
TGTGCCAGTAGCCCGACCCGATCCCTGGACTACACCTTC
CASSPTRSLDYTF
>-|12|TRBV18|TRBJ2-1|-
TGTGCCAGCTCACCACCGGCGAATGAGCAGTTCTTC
CASSPPANEQFF
>once|12|TRBV29-1|TRBJ1-2|TRBD1
TGCAGCGCTATACCAGGGGGCTATGGCTACACCTTC
CSAIPGGYGYTF
>-|14|TRBV5-1|TRBJ2-5|-
TGCGCCAGCAGCTTGCTCAGGACCCAAGAGACCCAGTACTTC
CASSLLRTQETQYF
>-|14|TRBV5-1|TRBJ2-3|TRBD2
TGCGCCAGCAGCACTAGCGATATAGGAGATACGCAGTATTTT
CASSTSDIGDTQYF
>-|15|TRBV6-5|TRBJ2-2|TRBD2
TGTGCCAGCAGTTTGGGACTAGCGCCTACCGGGGAGCTGTTTTTT
CASSLGLAPTGELFF
>once|15|TRBV27|TRBJ2-5|TRBD2
TGTGCCAGCAGTTTAAGGGGAGGGGTTGGAGAGACCCAGTACTTC
CASSLRGGVGETQYF
>-|16|TRBV10-3|TRBJ1-3|TRBD1
TGTGCCATAGGGACAGGGGGCGCGGGGGCTGGAAACACCATATATTTT
CAIGTGGAGAGNTIYF
>-|15|TRBV27|TRBJ2-2|-
TGTGCCAGCACTCCCGGGCCCGGCTTCTCCGGGGAGCTGTTTTTT
CASTPGPGFSGELFF
>once|18|TRBV4-2|TRBJ2-5|-
TGTGCCAGCAGCCAAGGAGGTGGAGTAGCGGAGCACCAAGAGACCCAGTACTTC
CASSQGGGVAEHQETQYF
>few|14|TRBV5-4|TRBJ2-7|-
TGTGCCAGCAGCTTGGGTAACAGGGTCTACGAGCAGTACTTC
CASSLGNRVYEQYF
>once|14|TRBV11-3|TRBJ1-4|TRBD1
TGTGCCAGCAGCCGGACAGGGGGTAATGAAAAACTGTTTTTT
CASSRTGGNEKLFF
>-|14|TRBV2|TRBJ2-2|-
TGTGCCAGCAGTTCCGGGAGTAGCACCGGGGAGCTGTTTTTT
CASSSGSSTGELFF
>-|14|TRBV5-1|TRBJ1-1|-
TGCGCCAGCAGCTTGGCAGGTCGGTGGGAAGGAGCTTTCTTT
CASSLAGRWEGAFF
>-|13|TRBV12-3/TRBV12-4|TRBJ1-2|-
TGTGCCAGCACCGAGACTGGGTTGTATGGCTACACCTTC
CASTETGLYGYTF
>-|12|TRBV29-1|TRBJ2-2|TRBD2
TGCAGCGGGGGACTAGCCACCGGGGAGCTGTTTTTT
CSGGLATGELFF
>once|16|TRBV28|TRBJ2-5|TRBD1
TGTGCCAGCAGCCACAAGACAGGGGAGATAGGAGAGACCCAGTACTTC
CASSHKTGEIGETQYF
>-|13|TRBV21-1|TRBJ2-7|-
TGTGCCAGCAGCAAAAAGGGCAGATACGAGCAGTACTTC
CASSKKGRYEQYF
>-|14|TRBV21-1|TRBJ1-3|-
TGTGCCAGCAGGGGGGACAGGGATGGAAACACCATATATTTT
CASRGDRDGNTIYF
>-|11|TRBV20-1|TRBJ2-1|-
TGCAGTGCTCTTACAGGGATAGAGCAGTTCTTC
CSALTGIEQFF
>-|21|TRBV23-1|TRBJ2-2|-
TGCGCCAGCAGTCAATCGTCGGCTTTCTTCGCTCAGCGGACGAACACCGGGGAGCTGTTTTTT
CASSQSSAFFAQRTNTGELFF